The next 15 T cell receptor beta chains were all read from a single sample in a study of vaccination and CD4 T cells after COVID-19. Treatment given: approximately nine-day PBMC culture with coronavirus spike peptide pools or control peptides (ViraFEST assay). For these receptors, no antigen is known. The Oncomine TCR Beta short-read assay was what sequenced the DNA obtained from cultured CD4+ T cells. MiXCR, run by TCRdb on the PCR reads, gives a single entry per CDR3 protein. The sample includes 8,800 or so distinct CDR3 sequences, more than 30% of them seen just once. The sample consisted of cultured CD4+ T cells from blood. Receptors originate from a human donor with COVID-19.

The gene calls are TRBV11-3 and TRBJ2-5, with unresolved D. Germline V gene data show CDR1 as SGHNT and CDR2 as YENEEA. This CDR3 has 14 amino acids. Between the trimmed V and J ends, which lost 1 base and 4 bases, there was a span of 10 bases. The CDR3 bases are TGTGCCAGCAGCTTAGGTGGGTTAGGAGAGACCCAGTACTTC. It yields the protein CASSLGGLGETQYF.

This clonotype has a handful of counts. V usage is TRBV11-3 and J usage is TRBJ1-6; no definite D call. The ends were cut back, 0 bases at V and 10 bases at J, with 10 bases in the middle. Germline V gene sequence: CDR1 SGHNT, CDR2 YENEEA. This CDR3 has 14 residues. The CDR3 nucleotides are TGTGCCAGCAGCTTAGAAGGGATAGGCTCACCCCTCCACTTT. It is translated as CASSLEGIGSPLHF.

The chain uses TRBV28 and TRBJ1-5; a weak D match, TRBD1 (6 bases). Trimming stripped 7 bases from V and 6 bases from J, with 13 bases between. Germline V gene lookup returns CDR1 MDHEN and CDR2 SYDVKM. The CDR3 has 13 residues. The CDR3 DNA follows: TGTGCCAGCAACGGGGGCCGCGGTCAGCCCCAGCATTTT. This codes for CASNGGRGQPQHF.

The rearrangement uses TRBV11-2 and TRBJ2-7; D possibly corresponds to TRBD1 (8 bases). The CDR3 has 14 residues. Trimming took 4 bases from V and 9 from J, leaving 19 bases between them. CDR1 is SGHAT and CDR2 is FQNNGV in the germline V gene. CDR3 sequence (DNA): TGTGCCAGCAGCTCAACTCTAACAGGGGGGGGGCAGTACTTC. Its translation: CASSSTLTGGGQYF.

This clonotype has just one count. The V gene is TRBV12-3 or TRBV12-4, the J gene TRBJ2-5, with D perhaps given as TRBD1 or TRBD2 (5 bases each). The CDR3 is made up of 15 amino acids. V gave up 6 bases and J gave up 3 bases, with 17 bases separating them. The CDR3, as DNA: TGTGCCAGCAGCACAACGGGACGGAAAAAAGAGACCCAGTACTTC. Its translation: CASSTTGRKKETQYF.

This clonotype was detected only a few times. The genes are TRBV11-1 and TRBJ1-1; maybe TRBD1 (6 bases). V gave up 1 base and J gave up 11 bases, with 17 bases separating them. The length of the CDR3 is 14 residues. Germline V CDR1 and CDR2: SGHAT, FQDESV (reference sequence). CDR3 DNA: TGTGCCAGCAGCTTAGAAAGGGGCACAGGGACGGCTTTCTTT. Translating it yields CASSLERGTGTAFF. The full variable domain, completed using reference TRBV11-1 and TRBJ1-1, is EAEVAQSPRYKITEKSQAVAFWCDPISGHATLYWYRQILGQGPELLVQFQDESVVDDSQLPKDRFSAERLKGVDSTLKIQPAELGDSAMYLCASSLERGTGTAFFGQGTRLTVV.

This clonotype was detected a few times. The CDR3 region is CASSERGRGPTGYTF. CDR3 coding DNA: TGTGCCAGCAGTGAAAGAGGAAGGGGGCCTACGGGCTACACCTTC. V usage is TRBV6-1 and J usage is TRBJ1-2; TRBD1 aligns across 7 bases. The V segment lost 2 bases and the J segment 8 bases; nucleotides outside the gene matches: 11. The CDR3 has 15 residues. CDR1 and CDR2 (germline): MNHNS, SASEGT.

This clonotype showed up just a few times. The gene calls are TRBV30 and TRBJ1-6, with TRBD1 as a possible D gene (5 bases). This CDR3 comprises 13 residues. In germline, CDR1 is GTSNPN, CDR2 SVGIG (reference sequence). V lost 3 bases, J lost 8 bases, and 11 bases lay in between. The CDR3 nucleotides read TGTGCCTGGAGCCCGGGGGTCGATTCACCCCTCCACTTT. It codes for CAWSPGVDSPLHF.

In nucleotides, the CDR3 is TGTGCCACCTCCATTAGGACAGTTTCCTACGAGCAGTACTTC. Protein sequence: CATSIRTVSYEQYF. The chain uses TRBV7-2 and TRBJ2-7; perhaps TRBD1 as D (6 bases). CDR1 SGHTA and CDR2 FQGNSA come from the germline V gene. Deletions cut 10 bases from V and 1 base from J, with 17 bases between. The CDR3 runs to 14 residues.

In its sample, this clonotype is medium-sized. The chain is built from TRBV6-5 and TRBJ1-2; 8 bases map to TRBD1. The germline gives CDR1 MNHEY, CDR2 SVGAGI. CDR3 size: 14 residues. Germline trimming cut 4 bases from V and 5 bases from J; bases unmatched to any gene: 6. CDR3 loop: CASSSITGGYGYTF. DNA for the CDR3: TGTGCCAGCAGTTCCATTACAGGGGGGTATGGCTACACCTTC.

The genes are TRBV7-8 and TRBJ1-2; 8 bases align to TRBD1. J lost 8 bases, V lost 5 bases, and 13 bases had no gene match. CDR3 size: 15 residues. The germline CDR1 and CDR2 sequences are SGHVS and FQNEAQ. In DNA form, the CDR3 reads TGTGCCAGCAGCCCGCAGACAGGGGCGGGTCGAGGCTACACCTTC. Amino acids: CASSPQTGAGRGYTF.

The CDR3 bases are TGCAGTGCCCCTCGGGACAGGGGTAACACCGGGGAGCTGTTTTTT. Its protein product is CSAPRDRGNTGELFF. The V and J genes are TRBV20-1 and TRBJ2-2; 10 bases match TRBD1. The ends lost 6 bases at V and 2 bases at J; junction bases unmatched: 6. The germline V gene has CDR1 DFQATT and CDR2 SNEGSKA (reference sequence). The CDR3 totals 15 residues.

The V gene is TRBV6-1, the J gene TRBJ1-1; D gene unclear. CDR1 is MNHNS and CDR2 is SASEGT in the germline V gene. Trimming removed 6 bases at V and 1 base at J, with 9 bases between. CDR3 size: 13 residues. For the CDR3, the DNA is TGTGCCAGCAGGTTTACTTCGAACACTGAAGCTTTCTTT. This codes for CASRFTSNTEAFF.

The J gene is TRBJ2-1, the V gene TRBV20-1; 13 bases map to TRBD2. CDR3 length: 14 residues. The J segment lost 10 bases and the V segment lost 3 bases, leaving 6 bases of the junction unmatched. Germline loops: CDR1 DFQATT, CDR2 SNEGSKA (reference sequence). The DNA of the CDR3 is TGCAGTGCTAGTGGACTAGCGGGGGTGGGAGAGCAGTTCTTC. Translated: CSASGLAGVGEQFF.

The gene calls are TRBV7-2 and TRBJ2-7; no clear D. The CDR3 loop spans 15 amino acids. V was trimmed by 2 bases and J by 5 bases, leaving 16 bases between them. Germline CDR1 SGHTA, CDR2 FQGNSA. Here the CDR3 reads CASSLLAGAQHEQYF. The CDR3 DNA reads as TGTGCCAGCAGCTTATTAGCAGGAGCGCAGCACGAGCAGTACTTC.